A single TCR beta chain is shown here with its context. It was during active infection that Seattle patients were enrolled and then longitudinally followed. This record comes from a study of blood T cell repertoires in COVID-19. Study in general: Researchers got acute and convalescent COVID-19 samples from the United States, Italy and Spain. From T cells, B-cell-depleted T cells, or PBMCs came the material, which was cDNA or gDNA.

Under the authors' procedure: Cell counts per sample came from amplifying reference gene primers. Here immunoSEQ multiplex PCR was the method, and the copy in TCRdb shows in-frame clones only, minus some. V and J calls and clone size are those listed in that table; D and trimming were worked out from the DNA. The sample contains around 200,000 clones, 85% of which appear only once. Sequenced: peripheral blood. This TCR was sampled from a person aged 70 to 85 with COVID-19, enrolled during active disease.

In DNA, the CDR3 is TGTGCCAGCAGTACTACAGGGATCAATCAGCCCCAGCATTTT. Protein product: CASSTTGINQPQHF. The chain carries TRBV28 and TRBJ1-5; D might be TRBD1 (6 bases). V lost 5 bases to trimming and J lost 3 bases, with 11 bases between them. CDR1 MDHEN and CDR2 SYDVKM come from the germline V gene. There are 14 residues in the CDR3.